These 30 T cell receptor beta chains share one sample of origin, sequenced in a study of T cells after posttransplantation cyclophosphamide. Methotrexate plus calcineurin inhibitor accompanied controls' myeloablative marrow transplants; sampling was 1 year later. Generated by immunoSEQ multiplex PCR, the TCRdb table keeps only in-frame clones and is missing some. This table holds about 16,000 clones, more than 75% found once. The sequencing here drew on PBMCs, taken after an allogeneic stem cell transplant with a calcineurin inhibitor and methotrexate. These receptors were obtained from a male patient in his 50s who received an allogeneic stem cell transplant from an unrelated donor, was CMV-positive, and had chronic GVHD only. The graft donor may account for some of the T cells.

On this clone: Compared with germline, one end of the junction differs, possibly owing to a read error. The genes are TRBV19 and TRBJ2-1; 7 bases align to TRBD1. The CDR3 extends over 14 amino acids. From germline, CDR1 is LNHDA and CDR2 SQIVND (reference sequence). The CDR3 is CASSIDGFATGPIF. In DNA form, the CDR3 reads TGTGCCAGTAGTATAGATGGGTTTGCGACAGGGCCGATCTTC. Filled out from reference TRBV19 and TRBJ2-1, the complete variable domain reads DGGITQSPKYLFRKEGQNVTLSCEQNLNHDAMYWYRQDPGQGLRLIYYSQIVNDFQKGDIAEGYSVSREKKESFPLTVTSAQKNPTAFYLCASSIDGFATGPIFGPGTRLTVL.

By sample share, this clone is medium-sized. This CDR3 reads CAISDSRVYGYTF. The CDR3 DNA follows: TGTGCCATCAGTGACTCCAGGGTTTATGGCTACACCTTC. The chain is built from TRBV10-3 and TRBJ1-2; D is perhaps TRBD1 (5 bases). This CDR3 has 13 amino acids. Per germline, CDR1 ENHRY and CDR2 SYGVKD. Trimming stripped 3 bases from V and 5 bases from J, with 10 bases between.

This chain joins TRBV7-9 and TRBJ2-4; 10 nucleotides agree with TRBD2. This CDR3 spans 18 amino acids. From germline, CDR1 is SEHNR and CDR2 FQNEAQ (reference sequence). Germline trimming cut 3 bases from V and 0 bases from J; bases unmatched to any gene: 8. CDR3 DNA sequence: TGTGCCAGCAGCTTTCACAGGACTAGCGGACTAGCCAAAAACATTCAGTACTTC. Protein product: CASSFHRTSGLAKNIQYF.

The rearrangement joins TRBV9 to TRBJ2-2; 12 positions match TRBD2. In germline, CDR1 is SGDLS, CDR2 YYNGEE. With V trimmed by 2 bases and J by 6 bases, 8 bases remained unmatched. The CDR3 extends over 17 amino acids. Here the CDR3 DNA reads TGTGCCAGCAGCGTTACGCCCGGGACTAGCGGGTCCGGGGAGCTGTTTTTT. Residues: CASSVTPGTSGSGELFF.

This CDR3 reads CASSLVAGTGAGNTIYF. DNA of the CDR3: TGTGCCAGCAGCTTGGTGGCCGGGACAGGGGCGGGAAACACCATATATTTT. This chain links TRBV5-6 with TRBJ1-3; 10 nucleotides agree with TRBD1. Looked up from germline, CDR1 is SGHDT and CDR2 is YYEEEE. V lost 0 bases, J lost 4 bases, and 7 bases stayed unmatched. The CDR3 is 17 amino acids.

This sequence joins TRBV7-3 and TRBJ2-3, with D possibly being TRBD2 (6 bases). The CDR3 is 15 residues long. The germline gives CDR1 SGHTA, CDR2 FQGTGA. Between the trimmed V and J ends, which lost 1 base and 0 bases, there was a span of 8 bases. The CDR3 DNA is TGTGCCAGCAGCTTAAGGGGGACTAGCACAGATACGCAGTATTTT. Encoded protein: CASSLRGTSTDTQYF. Complete variable domain (other parts from reference TRBV7-3 and TRBJ2-3): GAGVSQTPSNKVTEKGKYVELRCDPISGHTALYWYRQSLGQGPEFLIYFQGTGAADDSGLPNDRFFAVRPEGSVSTLKIQRTERGDSAVYLCASSLRGTSTDTQYFGPGTRLTVL.

The chain employs TRBV13 and TRBJ1-3, with 8 bases matching TRBD1. This CDR3 comprises 13 residues. Germline CDR1 PRHDT, CDR2 FYEKMQ (reference sequence). The ends lost 8 bases at V and 8 bases at J; junction bases unmatched: 8. The CDR3 sequence is CASSLDREYTIYF. CDR3 in DNA: TGTGCCAGCTCCCTGGACAGGGAGTACACCATATATTTT.

This clone was counted only a few times. V is TRBV19 and J is TRBJ2-7, with a possible D match to TRBD1 (5 bases). The CDR3 extends over 14 amino acids. V was pared by 5 bases and J by 4 bases, with 15 bases between. Germline lookup yields CDR1 LNHDA and CDR2 SQIVND (reference sequence). CDR3 DNA sequence: TGTGCCAGTAGTGCGACAGCCTATTCGTACGAGCAGTACTTC. Amino acid sequence: CASSATAYSYEQYF.

J is TRBJ1-1 and V is TRBV29-1; D might be TRBD1 (5 bases). The CDR3 spans 13 residues. Germline V gene lookup returns CDR1 SQVTM and CDR2 ANQGSEA. V was cut by 6 bases and J by 0 bases, with 11 bases left in between. In DNA form, the CDR3 reads TGCAGCGTGGACAACAAAATGAACACTGAAGCTTTCTTT. This sequence encodes CSVDNKMNTEAFF. Complete variable domain (other parts from reference TRBV29-1 and TRBJ1-1): SAVISQKPSRDICQRGTSLTIQCQVDSQVTMMFWYRQQPGQSLTLIATANQGSEATYESGFVIDKFPISRPNLTFSTLTVSNMSPEDSSIYLCSVDNKMNTEAFFGQGTRLTVV.

This clone occurred a few times. The chain employs TRBV6-6 and TRBJ2-2, with unresolved D. Germline-derived CDR1 and CDR2 are MNHNY and SVGAGI (reference sequence). Trimming took 8 bases from V and 5 from J, leaving 18 bases between them. The length of the CDR3 is 15 residues. Written as DNA, the CDR3 is TGTGCCAGCGCCCCCGAGTCAAGGAGAACCGGGGAGCTGTTTTTT. It codes for CASAPESRRTGELFF.

V is TRBV11-2 and J is TRBJ2-7; TRBD1 aligns across 7 bases. Per the germline V gene, CDR1 is SGHAT and CDR2 is FQNNGV. CDR3 length: 13 amino acids. Losses at the gene ends were 4 bases for V and 3 bases for J; bases not matched to a gene: 3. In DNA form, the CDR3 reads TGTGCCAGCAGCTGGAGACAGGGCTACGAGCAGTACTTC. Translated, it gives CASSWRQGYEQYF.

V gene TRBV19 combines with J gene TRBJ2-7, with 9 bases that match TRBD2. V lost 6 bases and J lost 3; bases outside the gene matches: 6. Germline V CDR1 and CDR2: LNHDA, SQIVND (reference sequence). This CDR3 is 14 amino acids long. Here the CDR3 DNA reads TGTGCCAGTAGGCTTAATAGCGGGAGCTACGAGCAGTACTTC. This sequence encodes CASRLNSGSYEQYF.

The genes are TRBV7-9 and TRBJ1-2; D not resolved. V lost 3 bases and J 7 bases, leaving 12 bases between the germline ends. Germline V gene lookup returns CDR1 SEHNR and CDR2 FQNEAQ (reference sequence). CDR3 length equals 13 residues. The CDR3 bases are TGTGCCAGCAGCTTCGGGGAGATCAGTGGCTACACCTTC. Protein product: CASSFGEISGYTF.

J is TRBJ2-1 and V is TRBV27; D is possibly TRBD2 (6 bases). CDR1 MNHEY and CDR2 SMNVEV come from the germline V gene (reference sequence). Between the trimmed V and J ends, which lost 3 bases and 1 base, there was a span of 7 bases. This CDR3 is 14 amino acids long. The CDR3 DNA sequence: TGTGCCAGCAGTTTTGGAGGGTCCTACAATGAGCAGTTCTTC. It encodes CASSFGGSYNEQFF.

The chain couples TRBV7-8 to TRBJ2-5, with 10 bases that match TRBD2. The J call is uncertain, as TRBJ2-7 better fits the DNA end. CDR1 is SGHVS, CDR2 FQNEAQ, per germline. This CDR3 comprises 13 residues. CDR3 sequence reads: CASRLLAGDEQYF. In DNA, the CDR3 is TGTGCCAGCCGGCTCCTAGCGGGAGACGAGCAGTACTTC.

The CDR3 nucleotides are TGCGCCAGCAGCCAAGATCGGGTAGAGGGGAGGTACGAGCAGTACTTC. Residues: CASSQDRVEGRYEQYF. The V and J genes are TRBV4-1 and TRBJ2-7; D possibly corresponds to TRBD2 (6 bases). The CDR3 totals 16 residues. Trimming removed 0 bases at V and 4 bases at J, with 16 bases between. Looked up from germline, CDR1 is MGHRA and CDR2 is YSYEKL.

The chain joins TRBV11-3 to TRBJ2-3; 10 bases are a match to TRBD2. J was trimmed by 3 bases and V by 1 base; bases with no gene match: 16. The CDR3 is 20 residues long. Germline loops: CDR1 SGHNT, CDR2 YENEEA. CDR3 sequence: CASSLGWGLAGEGSTDTQYF. In nucleotides, the CDR3 is TGTGCCAGCAGCTTAGGCTGGGGGCTAGCGGGAGAGGGATCTACAGATACGCAGTATTTT.

The J gene is TRBJ2-1, the V gene TRBV5-1; D possibly corresponds to TRBD2 (6 bases). Germline V CDR1 and CDR2: SGHRS, YFSETQ. This CDR3 is built from 15 residues. Trimming shortened V by 0 bases and J by 8 bases, and 15 bases separated the two germline ends. Written as DNA, the CDR3 is TGCGCCAGCAGCTTGGAACTAGCAGGTAGTGATGAGCAGTTCTTC. It is translated as CASSLELAGSDEQFF. Supplemented by reference TRBV5-1 and TRBJ2-1, the full variable domain reads KAGVTQTPRYLIKTRGQQVTLSCSPISGHRSVSWYQQTPGQGLQFLFEYFSETQRNKGNFPGRFSGRQFSNSRSEMNVSTLELGDSALYLCASSLELAGSDEQFFGPGTRLTVL.

The V call is TRBV9, the J call TRBJ1-2; D might be TRBD1 (6 bases). The CDR3 is 15 amino acids. The germline gives CDR1 SGDLS, CDR2 YYNGEE. The V end lost 2 bases, the J end lost 0 bases, and 11 bases lay between the germline ends. The CDR3 region has the DNA TGTGCCAGCAGCGTTGGGGGGGCCTCTAACTATGGCTACACCTTC. Translation gives CASSVGGASNYGYTF. The variable domain in full, completed from reference TRBV9 and TRBJ1-2, reads DSGVTQTPKHLITATGQRVTLRCSPRSGDLSVYWYQQSLDQGLQFLIQYYNGEERAKGNILERFSAQQFPDLHSELNLSSLELGDSALYFCASSVGGASNYGYTFGSGTRLTVV.

V usage is TRBV4-2 and J usage is TRBJ2-1; 7 bases agree with TRBD1. This CDR3 spans 12 amino acids. J was trimmed by 7 bases and V by 4 bases; bases with no gene match: 1. Germline-derived CDR1 and CDR2 are LGHNA and YNFKEQ. The CDR3 DNA follows: TGTGCCAGCAGCCCGGGACAGAATGAGCAGTTCTTC. Translated, it gives CASSPGQNEQFF.

In DNA form, the CDR3 reads TGTGCCAGCAATAGGGACAGCTCCTACAATGAGCAGTTCTTC. Its translation: CASNRDSSYNEQFF. The V and J genes are TRBV6-5 and TRBJ2-1; 7 bases map to TRBD1. The germline CDR1 and CDR2 sequences are MNHEY and SVGAGI. After removal of 7 bases from V and 0 bases from J, the junction contained 3 bases not matched to a gene. This CDR3 is 14 amino acids long.

Concerning this clone: Distinct nucleotide sequences in the sample also encode this CDR3. The genes are TRBV4-3 and TRBJ2-7; TRBD1 matches at 7 bases. V shed 4 bases and J 0 bases; nucleotides not matched to a gene: 6. The CDR3 loop spans 15 amino acids. CDR1 and CDR2 (germline): LGHNA, YSLEER. CDR3 nucleotide sequence: TGCGCCAGCAGCCGGGGCCGGGACAGCTCCTACGAGCAGTACTTC. Its translation: CASSRGRDSSYEQYF.

The J gene is TRBJ2-5, the V gene TRBV15; TRBD1 might be the D (7 bases). The CDR3 loop spans 14 amino acids. Germline V CDR1 and CDR2: LNHNV, YYDKDF (reference sequence). Trimming removed 5 bases from V and 5 bases from J, with 15 bases in between. The CDR3 region has the DNA TGTGCCACCAGCCTACTATCAGGGGGGGAGACCCAGTACTTC. It specifies CATSLLSGGETQYF. The whole variable domain, remainder taken from reference TRBV15 and TRBJ2-5, is DAMVIQNPRYQVTQFGKPVTLSCSQTLNHNVMYWYQQKSSQAPKLLFHYYDKDFNNEADTPDNFQSRRPNTSFCFLDIRSPGLGDTAMYLCATSLLSGGETQYFGPGTRLLVL.

In this sample, this clone turned up a few times. V gene TRBV19 combines with J gene TRBJ2-1, with 8 nucleotides matching TRBD2. The CDR3 sequence is 13 residues long. Germline V gene lookup returns CDR1 LNHDA and CDR2 SQIVND (reference sequence). V was clipped by 7 bases and J by 9 bases; unmatched bases: 8. The CDR3 nucleotides read TGTGCCAGTACCGGGGGGGCGGGAGGTGAGCAGTTCTTC. Translated: CASTGGAGGEQFF.

The V call is TRBV19, the J call TRBJ1-5, with no clear D. The CDR3 is 12 amino acids. From germline, CDR1 is LNHDA and CDR2 SQIVND (reference sequence). The V end lost 7 bases, the J end lost 6 bases, and 10 bases lay between the germline ends. CDR3 coding DNA: TGTGCCAGTAACCGGGTTCCTCAGCCCCAGCATTTT. Protein sequence: CASNRVPQPQHF.

The chain employs TRBV7-2 and TRBJ2-1; 10 bases are shared with TRBD2. This CDR3 contains 15 residues. Germline V gene lookup returns CDR1 SGHTA and CDR2 FQGNSA. V was clipped by 5 bases and J by 2 bases; unmatched bases: 3. The CDR3 coding sequence is TGTGCCAGCAGCCTGGGACTAGCGACCTACAATGAGCAGTTCTTC. This gives the protein CASSLGLATYNEQFF.

The gene calls are TRBV7-9 and TRBJ1-2; unclear D gene. With 1 base removed from V and 6 bases from J, the gap between germline ends came to 9 bases. The CDR3 has 13 amino acids. CDR1 SEHNR and CDR2 FQNEAQ come from the germline V gene (reference sequence). CDR3 loop: CASSLVVQNGYTF. In DNA, the CDR3 is TGTGCCAGCAGCTTAGTAGTGCAAAATGGCTACACCTTC. The entire variable domain, with the rest obtained from reference TRBV7-9 and TRBJ1-2, is as follows: DTGVSQNPRHKITKRGQNVTFRCDPISEHNRLYWYRQTLGQGPEFLTYFQNEAQLEKSRLLSDRFSAERPKGSFSTLEIQRTEQGDSAMYLCASSLVVQNGYTFGSGTRLTVV.

The rearrangement joins TRBV2 to TRBJ1-2, with a possible D match to TRBD1 (6 bases). The CDR3 covers 13 residues. The V end lost 6 bases, the J end lost 8 bases, and 16 bases lay between the germline ends. The germline CDR1 and CDR2 sequences are SNHLY and FYNNEI. The CDR3 nucleotides read TGTGCCAGCAGCGAGACAGGAATCGGGGGCTACACCTTC. Translated: CASSETGIGGYTF.

This chain links TRBV19 with TRBJ1-2, with a tentative D call TRBD1 (5 bases). V was clipped by 7 bases and J by 6 bases, with 15 bases between them. The CDR3 is 13 residues long. Germline CDR1 is LNHDA and CDR2 is SQIVND (reference sequence). The CDR3 coding sequence is TGTGCCAGTACAGGGAGGGGAAACGATGGCTACACCTTC. Encoded protein: CASTGRGNDGYTF.

The chain recombines TRBV4-3 with TRBJ1-2; D remains ambiguous. Germline values: CDR1 LGHNA, CDR2 YSLEER. The CDR3 runs to 14 residues. The V gene lost 4 bases and the J gene lost 3 bases, with 12 bases spanning the gap. CDR3 region: CASSRGAFDYGYTF. CDR3 DNA sequence: TGCGCCAGCAGCCGAGGAGCATTCGACTATGGCTACACCTTC.